This TCR beta chain was recorded in a study of T cell responses to AZD1222 COVID-19 vaccine. Study-wide findings and caveats: Elevations in Spike-specific TCR breadth and depth followed administration of two AZD1222 doses. White British donors predominated, females outnumbered males, and clonal diversity was possibly underestimated.

V was pared by 4 bases and J by 3 bases, with 9 bases of the junction left unmatched. Germline CDR1 and CDR2: SEHNR and FQNEAQ (reference sequence). The CDR3 covers 19 residues. Method: immunoSEQ multiplex PCR; TCRdb's copy keeps in-frame clones and lacks some. The sample carries about 120,000 clones, approximately 85% recorded once. Details on this clone: Its target is not known.

This receptor was taken from an adult in good health. The source was peripheral blood, collected on day 0 of AZD1222 vaccination. The chain joins TRBV7-9 to TRBJ2-6; TRBD2 aligns across 13 bases. CDR3 DNA: TGTGCCAGCAGCTCCCAGTGGACTAGCGGGGGAGTTGGGGCCAACGTCCTGACTTTC. Protein sequence: CASSSQWTSGGVGANVLTF.